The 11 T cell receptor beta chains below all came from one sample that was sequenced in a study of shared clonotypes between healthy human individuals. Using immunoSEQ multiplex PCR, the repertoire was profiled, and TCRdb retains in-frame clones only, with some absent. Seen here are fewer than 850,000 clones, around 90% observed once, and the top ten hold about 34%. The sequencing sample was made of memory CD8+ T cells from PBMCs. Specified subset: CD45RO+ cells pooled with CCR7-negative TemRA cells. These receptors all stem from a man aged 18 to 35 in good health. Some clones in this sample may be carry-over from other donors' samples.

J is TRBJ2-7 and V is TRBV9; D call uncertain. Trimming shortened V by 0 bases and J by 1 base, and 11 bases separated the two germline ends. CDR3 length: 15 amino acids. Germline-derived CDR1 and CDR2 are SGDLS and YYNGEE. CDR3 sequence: CASSVAPGQSYEQYF. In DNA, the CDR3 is TGTGCCAGCAGCGTAGCTCCCGGTCAGTCCTACGAGCAGTACTTC.

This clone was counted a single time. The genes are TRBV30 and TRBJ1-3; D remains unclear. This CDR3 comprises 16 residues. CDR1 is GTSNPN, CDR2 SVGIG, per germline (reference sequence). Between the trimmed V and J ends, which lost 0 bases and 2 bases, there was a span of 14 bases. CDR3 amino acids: CAWSVRYLVAGNTIYF. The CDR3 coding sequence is TGTGCCTGGAGTGTACGGTACCTGGTTGCTGGAAACACCATATATTTT.

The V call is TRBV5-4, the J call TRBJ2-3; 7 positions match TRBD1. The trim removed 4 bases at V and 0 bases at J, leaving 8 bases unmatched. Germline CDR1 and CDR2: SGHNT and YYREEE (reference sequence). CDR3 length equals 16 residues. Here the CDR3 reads CASSHHRQGSTDTQYF. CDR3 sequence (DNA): TGTGCCAGCAGCCATCATAGACAGGGAAGCACAGATACGCAGTATTTT.

The DNA of the CDR3 is TGCGCCAGCAGCCGATTAACAGGGGATACTGAAGCTTTCTTT. As protein: CASSRLTGDTEAFF. The chain is built from TRBV4-3 and TRBJ1-1, with 7 bases matching TRBD1. From germline, CDR1 is LGHNA and CDR2 YSLEER. With 4 bases clipped from V and 5 bases from J, the junction kept 7 bases outside the gene matches. CDR3 length: 14 amino acids.

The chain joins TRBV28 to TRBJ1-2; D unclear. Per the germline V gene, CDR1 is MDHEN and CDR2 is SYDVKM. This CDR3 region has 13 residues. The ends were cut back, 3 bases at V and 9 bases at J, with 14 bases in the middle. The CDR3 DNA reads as TGTGCCAGCAGTTTCAGTAATAGGGCGCGCTACACCTTC. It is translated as CASSFSNRARYTF.

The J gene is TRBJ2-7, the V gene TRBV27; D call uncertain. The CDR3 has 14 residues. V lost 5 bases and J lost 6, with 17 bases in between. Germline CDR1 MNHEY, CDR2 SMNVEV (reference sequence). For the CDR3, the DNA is TGTGCCAGCAGTGACCAAGTTGCAGCTCGCGAGCAGTACTTC. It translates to CASSDQVAAREQYF.

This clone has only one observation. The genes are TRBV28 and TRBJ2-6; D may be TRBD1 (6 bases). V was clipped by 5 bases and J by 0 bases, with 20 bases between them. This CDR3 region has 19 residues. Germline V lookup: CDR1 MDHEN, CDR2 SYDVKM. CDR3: CASSPWTDLTYSGANVLTF. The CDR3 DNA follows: TGTGCCAGCAGTCCATGGACAGATCTCACATACTCTGGGGCCAACGTCCTGACTTTC.

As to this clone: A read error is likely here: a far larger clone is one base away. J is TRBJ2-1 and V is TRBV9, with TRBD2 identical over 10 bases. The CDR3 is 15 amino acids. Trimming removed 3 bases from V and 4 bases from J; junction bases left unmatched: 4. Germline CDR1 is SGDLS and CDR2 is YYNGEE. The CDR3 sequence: CASSEGLAEYNEQFF. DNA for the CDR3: TGTGCCAGCAGCGAAGGACTAGCGGAATACAATGAGCAGTTCTTC.

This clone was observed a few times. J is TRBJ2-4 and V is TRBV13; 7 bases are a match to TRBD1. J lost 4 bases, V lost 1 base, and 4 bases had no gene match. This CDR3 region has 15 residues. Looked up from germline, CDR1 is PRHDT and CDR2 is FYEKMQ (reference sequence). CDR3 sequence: CASSLEGQLKNIQYF. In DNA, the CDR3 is TGTGCCAGCAGCTTAGAGGGACAGTTAAAAAACATTCAGTACTTC. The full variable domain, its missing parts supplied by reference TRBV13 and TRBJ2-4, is AAGVIQSPRHLIKEKRETATLKCYPIPRHDTVYWYQQGPGQDPQFLISFYEKMQSDKGSIPDRFSAQQFSDYHSELNMSSLELGDSALYFCASSLEGQLKNIQYFGAGTRLSVL.

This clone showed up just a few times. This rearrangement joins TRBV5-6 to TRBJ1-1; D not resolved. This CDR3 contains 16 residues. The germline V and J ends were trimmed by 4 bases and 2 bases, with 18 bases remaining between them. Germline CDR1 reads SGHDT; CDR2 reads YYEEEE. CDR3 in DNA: TGTGCCAGCAGCCTTTCCCTCACATGGGGAAACACTGAAGCTTTCTTT. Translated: CASSLSLTWGNTEAFF.

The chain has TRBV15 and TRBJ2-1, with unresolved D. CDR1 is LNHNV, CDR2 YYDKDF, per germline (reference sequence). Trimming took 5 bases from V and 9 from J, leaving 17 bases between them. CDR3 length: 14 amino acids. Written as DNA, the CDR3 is TGTGCCACCAGCCCCCGCCCAAACTGGGGTGAGCAGTTCTTC. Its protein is CATSPRPNWGEQFF.